This TCR beta chain stems from a study of blood T cell repertoires in COVID-19 (dated by TCRdb to about 2020). In the study overall: Collaborator samples came from the United States, Italy and Spain and covered acute and convalescent phases of COVID-19. The prospective study material was composed of cDNA or gDNA derived from T cells, B-cell-depleted T cells, or PBMCs. Where HLA class I and class II types were available, the types were taken from metadata supplied by the sample provider, not from assay-based typing. Samples were obtained from the ongoing ImmuneRACE study (first 160 participants) and from about 1,300 subjects provided by 6 global collaborators. The repertoires were released in a freely available public database intended as a resource for research on the immune response to SARS-CoV-2. Deeply sampled blood TCRbeta repertoires from subjects exposed to, actively infected with, or recovered from COVID-19 were included in the dataset. Sample metadata almost always included a de-identified subject ID, COVID-19 status, age in years and sex.

The cysteine opens and the phenylalanine closes a CDR3 of 14 amino acids. The DNA shown is the 42-base CDR3, in frame from base 1. Sequences MNHEY (CDR1) and SMNVEV (CDR2) are obtained from the germline V gene (reference sequence). V sheds 8 bases and J sheds 7 bases, leaving 21 bases between their ends. A word on this clone: The antigen it binds to is not known. Per-base qualities were not stored, and no clone one base away is much larger.

Collaborating institutions collected whole blood in K2EDTA tubes following their own protocols. For TCRbeta analysis, collaborator samples were shipped as frozen whole blood, as isolated PBMCs, or as DNA extracted from either sample type. TCRbeta CDR3 regions were amplified from genomic DNA using the immunoSEQ Assay, a bias-controlled multiplex PCR. Per the authors' processing: The number of nucleated cells in each sample was estimated from the amplification of reference gene primers within the assay. Sequence reads were collapsed and filtered to measure the absolute abundance of every unique TCRbeta CDR3 rearrangement. For each sample, productive Simpson clonality was calculated by taking the square root of Simpson's diversity index across productive rearrangements. TCRdb limited this immuneACCESS table to in-frame rearrangements with V and J called. A share of clones is missing; checked studies link under half to unresolved V genes, and the rest is unexplained. V, J and clone size derive from that table, while D and trimming were established from the DNA sequence. Recorded for this sample are tens of thousands of clones; approximately 83% of them occurred a single time. Approximately 10% of the sample comes from the top ten.

The paper as a whole reports these results and caveats: How much clinical and demographic metadata was included differed by source and by participant, and the metadata was provided uncurated.

Sequencing input: peripheral blood. Recombination joined TRBV27 with TRBJ2-7; TRBD2 is perhaps the D gene, given 6 matching bases. The clonotype comes from a human donor in a cohort sampled during active COVID-19. At the DNA level, the sequence is TGTGCCAGCCGGTGGGGAGGTTTAGGAGAGGAGCAGTACTTC. This translates into CASRWGGLGEEQYF.